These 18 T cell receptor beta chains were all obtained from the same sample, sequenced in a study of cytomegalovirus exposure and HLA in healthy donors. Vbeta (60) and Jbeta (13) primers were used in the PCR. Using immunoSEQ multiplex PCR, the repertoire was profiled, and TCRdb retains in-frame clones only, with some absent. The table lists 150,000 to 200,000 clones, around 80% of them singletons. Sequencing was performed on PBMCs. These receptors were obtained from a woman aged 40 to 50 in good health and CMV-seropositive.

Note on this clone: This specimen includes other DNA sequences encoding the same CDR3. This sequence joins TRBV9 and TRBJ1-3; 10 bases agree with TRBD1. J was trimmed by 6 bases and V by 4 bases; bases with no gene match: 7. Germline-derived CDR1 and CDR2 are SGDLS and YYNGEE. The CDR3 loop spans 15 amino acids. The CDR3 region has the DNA TGTGCCAGCAGCTTGGGACAGGGGCCCACAAACACCATATATTTT. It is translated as CASSLGQGPTNTIYF.

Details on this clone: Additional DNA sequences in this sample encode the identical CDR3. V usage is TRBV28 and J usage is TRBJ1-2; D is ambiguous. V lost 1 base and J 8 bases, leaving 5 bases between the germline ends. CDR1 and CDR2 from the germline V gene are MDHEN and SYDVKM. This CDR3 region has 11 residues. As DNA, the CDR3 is TGTGCCAGCAGTTTATCTCGGGGCTACACCTTC. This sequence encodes CASSLSRGYTF.

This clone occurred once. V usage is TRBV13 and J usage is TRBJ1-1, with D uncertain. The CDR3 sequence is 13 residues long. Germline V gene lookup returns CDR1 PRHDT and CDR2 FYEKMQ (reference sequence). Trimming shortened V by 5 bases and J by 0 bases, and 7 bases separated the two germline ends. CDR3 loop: CASSTAVNTEAFF. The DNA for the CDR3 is TGTGCCAGCAGCACTGCCGTGAACACTGAAGCTTTCTTT.

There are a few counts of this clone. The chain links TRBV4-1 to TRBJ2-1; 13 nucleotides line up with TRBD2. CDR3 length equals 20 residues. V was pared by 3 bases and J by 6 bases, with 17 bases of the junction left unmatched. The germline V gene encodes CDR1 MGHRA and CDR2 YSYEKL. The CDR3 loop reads CASSHGEWGLAGRRGNEQFF. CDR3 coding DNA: TGCGCCAGCAGCCATGGGGAATGGGGACTAGCGGGAAGGAGGGGCAATGAGCAGTTCTTC.

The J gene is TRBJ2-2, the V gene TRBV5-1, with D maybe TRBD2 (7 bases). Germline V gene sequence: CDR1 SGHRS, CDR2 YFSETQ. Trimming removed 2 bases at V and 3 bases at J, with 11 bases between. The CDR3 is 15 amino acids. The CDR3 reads CASSFKGGDTGELFF. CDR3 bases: TGCGCCAGCAGCTTCAAAGGGGGGGACACCGGGGAGCTGTTTTTT.

The CDR3 DNA sequence: TGTGCCAGCAGCGAGCGGGGTTTTTCTGACACCGGGGAGCTGTTTTTT. It specifies CASSERGFSDTGELFF. The rearrangement joins TRBV7-9 to TRBJ2-2; 7 bases fit TRBD2. V shed 5 bases and J 3 bases; nucleotides not matched to a gene: 9. Germline V gene data show CDR1 as SEHNR and CDR2 as FQNEAQ (reference sequence). The CDR3 spans 16 residues.

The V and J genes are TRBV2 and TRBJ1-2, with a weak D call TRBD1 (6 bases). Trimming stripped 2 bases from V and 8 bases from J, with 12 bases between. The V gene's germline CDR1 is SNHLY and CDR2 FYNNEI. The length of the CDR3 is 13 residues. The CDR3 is CASSEMGGRGYTF. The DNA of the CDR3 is TGTGCCAGCAGTGAAATGGGGGGGCGCGGCTACACCTTC.

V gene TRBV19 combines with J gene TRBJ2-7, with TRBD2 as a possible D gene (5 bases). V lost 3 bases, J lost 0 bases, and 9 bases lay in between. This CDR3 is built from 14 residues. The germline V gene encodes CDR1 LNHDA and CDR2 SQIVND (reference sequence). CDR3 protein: CASSIAGSSYEQYF. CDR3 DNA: TGTGCCAGTAGTATTGCGGGTAGCTCCTACGAGCAGTACTTC.

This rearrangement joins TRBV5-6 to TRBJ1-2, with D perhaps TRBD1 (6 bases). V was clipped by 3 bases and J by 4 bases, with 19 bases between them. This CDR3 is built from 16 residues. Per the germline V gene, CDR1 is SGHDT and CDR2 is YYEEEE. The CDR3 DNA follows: TGTGCCAGCAGCTCTCAGACAGGCGGTGGGTTCTATGGCTACACCTTC. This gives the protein CASSSQTGGGFYGYTF.

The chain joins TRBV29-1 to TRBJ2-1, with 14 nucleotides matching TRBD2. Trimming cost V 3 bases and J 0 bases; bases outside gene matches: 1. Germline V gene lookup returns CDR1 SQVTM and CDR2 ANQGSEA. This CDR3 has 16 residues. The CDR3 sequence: CSVEGTSGSSYNEQFF. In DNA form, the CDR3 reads TGCAGCGTTGAGGGGACTAGCGGGAGCTCCTACAATGAGCAGTTCTTC.

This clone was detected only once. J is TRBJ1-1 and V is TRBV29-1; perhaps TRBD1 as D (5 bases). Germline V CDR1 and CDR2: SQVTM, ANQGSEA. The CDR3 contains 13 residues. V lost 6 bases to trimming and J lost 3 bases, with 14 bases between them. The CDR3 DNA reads TGCAGCGTGGTGGACCCGGGGGACACTGAAGCTTTCTTT. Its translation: CSVVDPGDTEAFF.

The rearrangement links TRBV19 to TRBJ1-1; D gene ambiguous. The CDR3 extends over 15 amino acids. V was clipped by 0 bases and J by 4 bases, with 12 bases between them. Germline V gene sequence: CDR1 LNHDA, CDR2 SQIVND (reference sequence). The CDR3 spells CASSIDPSPVTEAFF. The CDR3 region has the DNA TGTGCCAGTAGTATAGATCCCTCCCCTGTCACTGAAGCTTTCTTT.

The CDR3 region is CASSLAPNEQFF. The CDR3 nucleotides read TGTGCCAGCAGTCTAGCGCCGAATGAGCAGTTCTTC. This rearrangement joins TRBV28 to TRBJ2-1; D perhaps matches TRBD2 (6 bases). Looked up from germline, CDR1 is MDHEN and CDR2 is SYDVKM. The ends were cut back, 5 bases at V and 7 bases at J, with 9 bases in the middle. The CDR3 spans 12 residues. Looking up the rest from reference TRBV28 and TRBJ2-1 gives the full variable domain: DVKVTQSSRYLVKRTGEKVFLECVQDMDHENMFWYRQDPGLGLRLIYFSYDVKMKEKGDIPEGYSVSREKKERFSLILESASTNQTSMYLCASSLAPNEQFFGPGTRLTVL.

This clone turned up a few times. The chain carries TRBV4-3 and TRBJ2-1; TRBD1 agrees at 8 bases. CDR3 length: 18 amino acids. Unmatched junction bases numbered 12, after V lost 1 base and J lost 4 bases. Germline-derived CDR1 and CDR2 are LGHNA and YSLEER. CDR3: CASSQVLLQGGRYNEQFF. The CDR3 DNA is TGCGCCAGCAGCCAAGTCCTATTACAGGGGGGAAGGTACAATGAGCAGTTCTTC.

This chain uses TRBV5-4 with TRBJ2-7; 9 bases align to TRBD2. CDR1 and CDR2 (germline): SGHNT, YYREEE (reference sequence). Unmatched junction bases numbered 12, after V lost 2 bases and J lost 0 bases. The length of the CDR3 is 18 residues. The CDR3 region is CASSLPGGGGGGSYEQYF. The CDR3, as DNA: TGTGCCAGCAGCTTACCCGGAGGTGGCGGGGGGGGCTCCTACGAGCAGTACTTC.

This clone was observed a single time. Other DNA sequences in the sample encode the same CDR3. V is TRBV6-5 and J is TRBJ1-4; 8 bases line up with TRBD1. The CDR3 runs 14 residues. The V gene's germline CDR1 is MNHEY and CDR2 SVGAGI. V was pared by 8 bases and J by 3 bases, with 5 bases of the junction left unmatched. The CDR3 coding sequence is TGTGCCAGCGGGGCGACAGGGGCTAATGAAAAACTGTTTTTT. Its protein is CASGATGANEKLFF.

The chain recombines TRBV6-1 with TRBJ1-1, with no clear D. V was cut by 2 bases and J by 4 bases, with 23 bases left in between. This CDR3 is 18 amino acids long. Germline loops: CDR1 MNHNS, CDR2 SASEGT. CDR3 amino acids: CASSEYTAALGGVTEAFF. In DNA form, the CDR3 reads TGTGCCAGCAGTGAATATACAGCTGCACTTGGAGGAGTCACTGAAGCTTTCTTT.

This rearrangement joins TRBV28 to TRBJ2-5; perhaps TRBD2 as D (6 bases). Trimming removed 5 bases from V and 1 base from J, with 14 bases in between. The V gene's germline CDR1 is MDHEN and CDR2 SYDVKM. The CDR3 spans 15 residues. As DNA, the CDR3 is TGTGCCAGCAGTGTCACTGGAGGGATCCAAGAGACCCAGTACTTC. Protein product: CASSVTGGIQETQYF.